This is a list of T cell receptor beta chains from one sample in a study of cytomegalovirus exposure and HLA in healthy donors. Using immunoSEQ multiplex PCR, the repertoire was profiled, and TCRdb retains in-frame clones only, with some absent. The sample lists roughly 150,000 clones; 60% to 80% were seen once. The source material was PBMCs. These receptors all stem from a woman under 40 in good health and CMV-seronegative. The conserved cysteine and the conserved F or W are not part of the CDR3 here. The order of the fields is CDR3 protein, J gene, V gene.

CDR3 protein: ASSRDSSAGNTIY
J gene: TRBJ1-3
V gene: TRBV5-4

CDR3 protein: ASSFPPGTSGRGELF
J gene: TRBJ2-2
V gene: TRBV7-3

CDR3 protein: ASSYSDFRTEAF
J gene: TRBJ1-1
V gene: TRBV6-5

CDR3 protein: ASSPGLITDTQY
J gene: TRBJ2-3
V gene: TRBV28

CDR3 protein: ASSYEWGLAGGPGFDEQF
J gene: TRBJ2-1
V gene: TRBV28

CDR3 protein: ASSSSGQGSWTEAF
J gene: TRBJ1-1
V gene: TRBV28

CDR3 protein: ASSPLGSAGELF
J gene: TRBJ2-2
V gene: TRBV19

CDR3 protein: ASSREQSYGYT
J gene: TRBJ1-2
V gene: TRBV2

CDR3 protein: ASSLAAWTGQDGYT
J gene: TRBJ1-2
V gene: TRBV18

CDR3 protein: ASSLGAGGGGTEQF
J gene: TRBJ2-1
V gene: TRBV5-1

CDR3 protein: ASPPTPSGTGVQY
J gene: TRBJ2-4
V gene: TRBV19

CDR3 protein: ASSLGQNHGYT
J gene: TRBJ1-2
V gene: TRBV28

CDR3 protein: ASSLATSGGYWY
J gene: TRBJ2-3
V gene: TRBV5-6

CDR3 protein: ASSAGQGVDQPQH
J gene: TRBJ1-5
V gene: TRBV7-9

CDR3 protein: ASRTLGNTGELF
J gene: TRBJ2-2
V gene: TRBV7-2

CDR3 protein: ASSLTTGMGETQY
J gene: TRBJ2-5
V gene: TRBV5-1

CDR3 protein: ASSVGVWGGPNTGELF
J gene: TRBJ2-2
V gene: TRBV9

CDR3 protein: ASSEGGTDNSPLH
J gene: TRBJ1-6
V gene: TRBV2

CDR3 protein: AISGSTEGGETQY
J gene: TRBJ2-5
V gene: TRBV10-3

CDR3 protein: ASSPDSSGNTIY
J gene: TRBJ1-3
V gene: TRBV5-1

CDR3 protein: ASSPLTGTFNEQF
J gene: TRBJ2-1
V gene: TRBV5-1

CDR3 protein: ASSEEFTEDRLNQPQH
J gene: TRBJ1-5
V gene: TRBV2

CDR3 protein: ASSLGGPGELF
J gene: TRBJ2-2
V gene: TRBV5-1

CDR3 protein: ASSLPWRGVYNEQF
J gene: TRBJ2-1
V gene: TRBV11-1

CDR3 protein: ASSVTGGNQPQH
J gene: TRBJ1-5
V gene: TRBV27

CDR3 protein: AISGGTNEQF
J gene: TRBJ2-1
V gene: TRBV10-3

CDR3 protein: ASSLGRTQY
J gene: TRBJ2-3
V gene: TRBV7-6

CDR3 protein: ASSGSQGSEQY
J gene: TRBJ2-7
V gene: TRBV18

CDR3 protein: ASSLRDRPREDTQY
J gene: TRBJ2-3
V gene: TRBV18

CDR3 protein: ASSEVGSGVSTDTQY
J gene: TRBJ2-3
V gene: TRBV5-1

CDR3 protein: ASSLVGALPYNEQF
J gene: TRBJ2-1
V gene: TRBV7-2

CDR3 protein: ASSPWGLARGGGNNEQF
J gene: TRBJ2-1
V gene: TRBV7-3

CDR3 protein: ASRGRTGGEKLF
J gene: TRBJ1-4
V gene: TRBV6-1

CDR3 protein: ASSILIGARGQPQH
J gene: TRBJ1-5
V gene: TRBV19